The present TCR beta chain was sequenced within a study of cytomegalovirus exposure and HLA in healthy donors. Findings of the study overall: There were reportedly fewer N-insertions in an Asian-associated ancestry cluster than the approximately 670-donor mean, in a later analysis.

Germline loops: CDR1 SNHLY, CDR2 FYNNEI. The V end was cut by 0 bases, the J end by 0 bases, with 7 bases between. The CDR3 extends over 15 amino acids. Concerning this clone itself: Its antigen is unidentified.

Primers included in the PCR were 60 Vbeta and 13 Jbeta primers. The method was immunoSEQ multiplex PCR; TCRdb's version includes in-frame clones alone and lacks a portion of them. Of hundreds of thousands of clones in the sample, over 80% were seen once. The TCR originated in a boy between 2 and 15 years old in good health and CMV-seronegative. The chain recombines TRBV2 with TRBJ2-3; D is undetermined. The material sequenced was PBMCs. CDR3 nucleotide sequence: TGTGCCAGCAGTGAAGCGCTTCAGAGCACAGATACGCAGTATTTT. This codes for CASSEALQSTDTQYF.